The source of this T cell receptor (beta chain) is a study of early T cells in non-severe SARS-CoV-2 infection. Study background: Investigators sequenced bulk RNA drawn from unsorted whole blood, and chains remained unpaired. Study results and limitations: Database matching using VDJdb favored anti-spike CD8 responses, with private and CD4 specificities left missing.

Individual cDNA molecules were tagged with unique molecular identifiers, the study reported. From the 5' RACE reads, TCRdb called clonotypes with MiXCR, one entry per CDR3 protein. The sample lists over 45,000 distinct CDR3 sequences, about 15% occurring once. About this clonotype: Antigen specificity is unknown.

V was clipped by 2 bases and J by 7 bases, with 11 bases between them. CDR1 is SGHDN and CDR2 is FVKESK in the germline V gene. The CDR3 is 14 amino acids. The input for sequencing was whole blood, taken at baseline. The V and J genes are TRBV14 and TRBJ2-2; D remains ambiguous. This TCR came from an adult who was a healthcare worker with PCR-confirmed SARS-CoV-2 infection or an uninfected control (not recorded which). CDR3 in amino acids: CASSQTPGFGELFF. DNA for the CDR3: TGTGCCAGCAGCCAAACCCCGGGTTTCGGGGAGCTGTTTTTT.